The TCR beta chain described here comes from a study of T cell repertoires and HLA-DP antigens. Generated by immunoSEQ multiplex PCR, the TCRdb table keeps only in-frame clones and is missing some. The sample records roughly 2,000 clones, approximately 80% being singletons. After more than twelve days' expansion, CD4+ cells were restimulated around 23 h with HeLa expressing allogeneic DPB1. Retrovirally transduced HeLa cells with HLA-DPA1/DPB1, HLA-DM, invariant chain and CD80 served as stimulators. Untouched CD4+ T cells were bead-isolated from PBMC at approximately 98% purity. The CDR3 is 15 residues long. This clone was detected only once.

The sample taken for sequencing was CD137- CD4+ T cells from cultured PBMCs. The clonotype comes from a young woman in good health and CMV-seronegative. The J gene is TRBJ1-5, the V gene TRBV7-5; TRBD1, as called in the table, went unchecked against the DNA. TRBV7-5 is a recognized pseudogene. The CDR3 region is CASSLGQGAGQPQHF. For the CDR3, the DNA is TGTGCCAGCAGCTTAGGGCAGGGGGCGGGTCAGCCCCAGCATTTT.